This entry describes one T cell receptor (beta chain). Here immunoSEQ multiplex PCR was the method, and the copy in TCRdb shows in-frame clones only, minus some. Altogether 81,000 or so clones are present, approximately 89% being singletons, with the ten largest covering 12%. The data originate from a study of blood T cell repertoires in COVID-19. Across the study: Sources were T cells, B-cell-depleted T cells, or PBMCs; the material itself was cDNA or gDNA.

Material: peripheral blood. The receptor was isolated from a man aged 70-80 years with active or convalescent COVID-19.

CDR3 sequence: CSVGTQQGAEQYF. The DNA of the CDR3 is TGCAGCGTTGGCACCCAACAGGGCGCTGAGCAGTACTTC. The gene calls are TRBV29-1 and TRBJ2-7, with D tentatively TRBD1 (6 bases). The CDR3 extends over 13 amino acids. Germline V gene lookup returns CDR1 SQVTM and CDR2 ANQGSEA. The ends were cut back, 4 bases at V and 7 bases at J, with 17 bases in the middle.